Presented here are 29 T cell receptor beta chains from one specimen sequenced in a study of memory CD4+ T cells and cytomegalovirus serostatus. Some clones are missing from TCRdb's copy, which holds only in-frame ones; the method was immunoSEQ multiplex PCR. The table records about 60,000 clones, 80% of them present only once. The sort gate was single viable CD3+CD4+CD8-CD45RO+ cells for memory CD4+ T cells. The sequencing sample was made of memory CD4+ T cells from blood. These receptors came from an adult in good health and CMV-seronegative. Some clones in this sample may be carry-over from other donors' samples.

The CDR3 reads CASSLTPGGKTGELFF. CDR3 sequence (DNA): TGTGCCAGCAGCTTAACGCCCGGGGGGAAGACCGGGGAGCTGTTTTTT. J is TRBJ2-2 and V is TRBV7-2, with 7 bases fitting TRBD2. Trimming took 2 bases from V and 5 from J; bases not matched to a gene: 8. Germline CDR1 is SGHTA and CDR2 is FQGNSA. CDR3 size: 16 residues.

V gene TRBV7-8 combines with J gene TRBJ2-2; D is uncertain. The CDR3 runs to 12 residues. Trimming stripped 5 bases from V and 6 bases from J, with 7 bases between. In germline, CDR1 is SGHVS, CDR2 FQNEAQ. The CDR3 reads CASSRTSGELFF. The CDR3 bases are TGTGCCAGCAGCCGAACCTCCGGGGAGCTGTTTTTT.

The chain has TRBV28 and TRBJ1-5, with 10 bases matching TRBD1. The CDR3 is made up of 14 amino acids. J was trimmed by 6 bases and V by 11 bases; bases with no gene match: 10. Germline V lookup: CDR1 MDHEN, CDR2 SYDVKM. CDR3: CAAVPGQGTQPQHF. CDR3 DNA sequence: TGTGCCGCTGTTCCGGGACAGGGGACTCAGCCCCAGCATTTT.

This chain joins TRBV7-9 and TRBJ1-4; D is ambiguous. The CDR3 contains 14 residues. Trimming took off 6 bases at V and 8 bases at J, with 16 bases between the two ends. Germline V gene lookup returns CDR1 SEHNR and CDR2 FQNEAQ (reference sequence). The CDR3 reads CASSWGELREKLFF. CDR3 coding DNA: TGTGCCAGCAGTTGGGGAGAACTAAGGGAAAAACTGTTTTTT.

This sequence joins TRBV28 and TRBJ2-3; D not certain. The CDR3 is 15 residues long. Germline values: CDR1 MDHEN, CDR2 SYDVKM. Between the trimmed V and J ends, which lost 3 bases and 6 bases, there was a span of 16 bases. The DNA of the CDR3 is TGTGCCAGCAGTTTTCGGGCAGCCCTGGGGGATACGCAGTATTTT. Amino acids: CASSFRAALGDTQYF.

The rearrangement links TRBV28 to TRBJ2-7, with D tentatively TRBD1 (5 bases). Germline CDR1 and CDR2: MDHEN and SYDVKM. The CDR3 length is 12 residues. Trimming removed 7 bases from V and 6 bases from J, with 13 bases in between. The DNA of the CDR3 is TGTGCCAGCATGGGGCCGGCGCGCGAGCAGTACTTC. It translates to CASMGPAREQYF.

The chain has TRBV5-1 and TRBJ2-7; 10 bases line up with TRBD2. V shed 5 bases and J 5 bases; nucleotides not matched to a gene: 13. The germline gives CDR1 SGHRS, CDR2 YFSETQ. This CDR3 spans 16 amino acids. The CDR3 loop reads CASSAVIAGGIDEQYF. In nucleotides, the CDR3 is TGCGCCAGCAGTGCCGTTATAGCGGGGGGTATTGACGAGCAGTACTTC.

V and J are TRBV7-2 and TRBJ2-5; 9 bases line up with TRBD2. The junction had 15 bases not matched to a gene; V was cut back by 3 bases and J by 4 bases. This CDR3 region has 18 residues. Germline lookup yields CDR1 SGHTA and CDR2 FQGNSA. CDR3: CASSFIDVYSSGVETQYF. CDR3 sequence (DNA): TGTGCCAGCAGCTTCATAGATGTTTACTCTAGCGGGGTAGAGACCCAGTACTTC.

The chain is built from TRBV7-2 and TRBJ1-4; no clear D gene. The germline CDR1 and CDR2 sequences are SGHTA and FQGNSA. The CDR3 has 15 amino acids. Trimming left V 3 bases short and J 7 bases short, with 15 bases between. In DNA, the CDR3 is TGTGCCAGCAGCTTCCGGCGCGGGGAAGGTGAAAAACTGTTTTTT. Amino acids: CASSFRRGEGEKLFF. The full variable domain, completed using reference TRBV7-2 and TRBJ1-4, is GAGVSQSPSNKVTEKGKDVELRCDPISGHTALYWYRQSLGQGLEFLIYFQGNSAPDKSGLPSDRFSAERTGGSVSTLTIQRTQQEDSAVYLCASSFRRGEGEKLFFGSGTQLSVL.

The CDR3 loop is CASSLGGAASSGETQYF. CDR3 coding DNA: TGTGCCAGCAGCTTGGGAGGGGCGGCTTCAAGCGGGGAGACCCAGTACTTC. The chain couples TRBV5-4 to TRBJ2-5; D perhaps matches TRBD2 (6 bases). Trimming removed 0 bases from V and 5 bases from J, with 20 bases in between. This CDR3 has 17 amino acids. CDR1 SGHNT and CDR2 YYREEE come from the germline V gene (reference sequence).

The CDR3 sequence is CASSLNSWLGGTYEQYF. CDR3 DNA: TGTGCCAGCAGCTTAAACAGTTGGCTGGGGGGAACCTACGAGCAGTACTTC. This rearrangement joins TRBV5-4 to TRBJ2-7, with D perhaps matching TRBD2 (6 bases). With 2 bases removed from V and 2 bases from J, the gap between germline ends came to 20 bases. CDR1 and CDR2 from the germline V gene are SGHNT and YYREEE (reference sequence). The CDR3 is made up of 17 amino acids.

This clone was counted only a few times. The chain uses TRBV6-1 and TRBJ2-3; TRBD2 might be the D (6 bases). Trimming stripped 5 bases from V and 9 bases from J, with 18 bases between. The CDR3 consists of 14 residues. Germline assignment: CDR1 MNHNS and CDR2 SASEGT. The CDR3 DNA follows: TGTGCCAGCAGTCGATCCGGCGGCGGGGCCACGCAGTATTTT. Its translation: CASSRSGGGATQYF.

The chain uses TRBV10-3 and TRBJ2-3; maybe TRBD1 (6 bases). CDR3 length: 14 amino acids. The germline gives CDR1 ENHRY, CDR2 SYGVKD. V lost 2 bases and J 2 bases, leaving 8 bases between the germline ends. The CDR3 DNA reads TGTGCCATCAGTGAGGACAGGAACACAGATACGCAGTATTTT. This codes for CAISEDRNTDTQYF.

The chain joins TRBV2 to TRBJ1-5; D is perhaps TRBD1 (5 bases). V was cut by 7 bases and J by 4 bases, with 17 bases left in between. Germline values: CDR1 SNHLY, CDR2 FYNNEI. CDR3 length: 15 residues. In nucleotides, the CDR3 is TGTGCCAGCACAACCGATAGGGACCCAAATCAGCCCCAGCATTTT. Its translation: CASTTDRDPNQPQHF.

The chain joins TRBV4-3 to TRBJ2-5, with 8 nucleotides matching TRBD2. The end of the DNA is better explained by TRBJ2-7, so the J call may be wrong. Germline loops: CDR1 LGHNA, CDR2 YSLEER. This CDR3 comprises 17 residues. For the CDR3, the DNA is TGCGCCAGCAGCCAAGACCTACGGGAGGGGCGAGACTACGAGCAGTACTTC. It specifies CASSQDLREGRDYEQYF.

This clone was seen only a few times. In DNA form, the CDR3 reads TGTGCCAGCAGCGGGGCACCAGGCAGGGAAGAATCACCCCTCCACTTT. This gives the protein CASSGAPGREESPLHF. The rearrangement links TRBV9 to TRBJ1-6, with D perhaps matching TRBD1 (5 bases). The germline V gene encodes CDR1 SGDLS and CDR2 YYNGEE. V was trimmed by 3 bases and J by 10 bases, leaving 20 bases between them. The CDR3 is made up of 16 amino acids.

V gene TRBV19 combines with J gene TRBJ2-1; the D is unclear. V shed 1 base and J shed 10 bases, with 8 bases lying between them. CDR1 and CDR2 (germline): LNHDA, SQIVND (reference sequence). This CDR3 has 12 residues. CDR3: CASSIVGSEQFF. As DNA, the CDR3 is TGTGCCAGTAGTATAGTAGGGTCGGAGCAGTTCTTC.

The CDR3 here is CASRGQNNYGYTF. Written as DNA, the CDR3 is TGTGCCAGCAGGGGACAAAATAACTATGGCTACACCTTC. This chain connects TRBV28 to TRBJ1-2; D is perhaps TRBD1 (6 bases). This CDR3 is built from 13 residues. Trimming took off 6 bases at V and 1 base at J, with 9 bases between the two ends. Germline values: CDR1 MDHEN, CDR2 SYDVKM.

This chain connects TRBV10-3 to TRBJ2-7, with D perhaps TRBD1 (5 bases). Trimming took off 8 bases at V and 3 bases at J, with 14 bases between the two ends. The CDR3 is 13 residues long. Germline CDR1 is ENHRY and CDR2 is SYGVKD. The CDR3 protein is CAIPARVLYEQYF. CDR3 in DNA: TGTGCCATCCCAGCCAGGGTTCTCTACGAGCAGTACTTC.

There are a few counts of this clone. V is TRBV11-2 and J is TRBJ1-2; D possibly corresponds to TRBD1 (6 bases). Trimming stripped 4 bases from V and 7 bases from J, with 25 bases between. The CDR3 contains 17 residues. CDR1 is SGHAT, CDR2 FQNNGV, per germline. In DNA, the CDR3 is TGTGCCAGCAGCTATGTGGGATTCGTGCGGAGGGGGTCTGGCTACACCTTC. Translating it yields CASSYVGFVRRGSGYTF.

J is TRBJ1-1 and V is TRBV2, with a possible D match to TRBD1 (5 bases). The CDR3 extends over 14 amino acids. Trimming took 6 bases from V and 0 from J, leaving 11 bases between them. Germline CDR1 and CDR2: SNHLY and FYNNEI. The chain's CDR3 is CASRGGDLNTEAFF. CDR3 nucleotides: TGTGCCAGCAGGGGGGGGGATCTGAACACTGAAGCTTTCTTT.

This clone is a singleton in its sample. V is TRBV6-5 and J is TRBJ2-7, with D unclear. The germline gives CDR1 MNHEY, CDR2 SVGAGI. The V end lost 8 bases, the J end lost 5 bases, and 10 bases lay between the germline ends. The CDR3 spans 11 residues. The DNA of the CDR3 is TGTGCCAGCGCCCATAGCCACGAGCAGTACTTC. Amino acid sequence: CASAHSHEQYF.

This clone was detected once. This chain links TRBV28 with TRBJ1-5; 7 positions agree with TRBD1. Looked up from germline, CDR1 is MDHEN and CDR2 is SYDVKM. The V segment lost 4 bases and the J segment 2 bases; nucleotides outside the gene matches: 8. The CDR3 sequence is 16 residues long. The DNA for the CDR3 is TGTGCCAGCAGTTCGGGACAGCCGACAGGCAATCAGCCCCAGCATTTT. Its protein is CASSSGQPTGNQPQHF.

The rearrangement links TRBV29-1 to TRBJ1-5, with D possibly TRBD1 on 6 matching bases. The CDR3 covers 13 residues. V was shortened by 4 bases and J by 3 bases, with 10 bases between the two germline ends. Germline V gene data show CDR1 as SQVTM and CDR2 as ANQGSEA. In DNA form, the CDR3 reads TGCAGCGTTGGACAGGAGGTCAATCAGCCCCAGCATTTT. It translates to CSVGQEVNQPQHF.

This clone has a single count. V and J are TRBV12-5 and TRBJ2-2; perhaps D is TRBD1 or TRBD2 (5 bases each). Trimming left V 1 base short and J 4 bases short, with 7 bases between. CDR1 LGHNT and CDR2 FRNRAP come from the germline V gene. The CDR3 runs 14 residues. The CDR3 region has the DNA TGTGCTAGTGGTTTGGGAGGGGCCACCGGGGAGCTGTTTTTT. It codes for CASGLGGATGELFF.

This clone was detected once. This chain uses TRBV27 with TRBJ2-3; D is possibly TRBD1 (5 bases). The germline V and J ends were trimmed by 8 bases and 3 bases, with 18 bases remaining between them. Looked up from germline, CDR1 is MNHEY and CDR2 is SMNVEV (reference sequence). The CDR3 is 15 residues long. The CDR3 nucleotides are TGTGCCAGCTCATACCAGGGTATATTGACAGATACGCAGTATTTT. Translated, it gives CASSYQGILTDTQYF.

The chain links TRBV7-9 to TRBJ1-3; D not resolved. Germline values: CDR1 SEHNR, CDR2 FQNEAQ (reference sequence). This CDR3 contains 14 residues. V was clipped by 7 bases and J by 0 bases, with 10 bases between them. This chain's CDR3 is CASIRTASGNTIYF. Here the CDR3 DNA reads TGTGCCAGCATTCGGACTGCCTCTGGAAACACCATATATTTT.

This chain joins TRBV2 and TRBJ2-5; D call uncertain. The CDR3 spans 12 residues. V gave up 6 bases and J gave up 0 bases, with 5 bases separating them. CDR1 is SNHLY and CDR2 is FYNNEI in the germline V gene. The CDR3 DNA follows: TGTGCCAGCAGCCAGGACCAAGAGACCCAGTACTTC. This translates into CASSQDQETQYF.

The CDR3 protein is CAISDLGGNQPQHF. In nucleotides, the CDR3 is TGTGCCATCAGTGATTTGGGAGGCAATCAGCCCCAGCATTTT. The chain couples TRBV10-3 to TRBJ1-5; D not certain. Germline V gives CDR1 ENHRY, CDR2 SYGVKD. Trimming took 3 bases from V and 2 from J, leaving 8 bases between them. The CDR3 runs to 14 residues.